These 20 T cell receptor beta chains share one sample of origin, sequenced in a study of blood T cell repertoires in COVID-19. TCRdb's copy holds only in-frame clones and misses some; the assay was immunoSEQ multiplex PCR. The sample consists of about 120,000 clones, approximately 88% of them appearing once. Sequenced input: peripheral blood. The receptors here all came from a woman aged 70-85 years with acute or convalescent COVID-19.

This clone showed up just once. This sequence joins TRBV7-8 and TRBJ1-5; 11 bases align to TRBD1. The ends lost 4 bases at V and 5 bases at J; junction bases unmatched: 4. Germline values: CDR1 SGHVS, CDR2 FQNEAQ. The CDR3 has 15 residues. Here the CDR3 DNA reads TGTGCCAGCAGCTGGGGACAGGGGGTCGATCAGCCCCAGCATTTT. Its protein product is CASSWGQGVDQPQHF.

This chain's CDR3 is CASSEAGLANQPQHF. The DNA of the CDR3 is TGTGCCAGCAGTGAAGCGGGTTTAGCAAATCAGCCCCAGCATTTT. The gene calls are TRBV2 and TRBJ1-5; D gene unclear. The CDR3 loop spans 15 amino acids. Germline V gene data show CDR1 as SNHLY and CDR2 as FYNNEI. V was cut by 0 bases and J by 4 bases, with 10 bases left in between.

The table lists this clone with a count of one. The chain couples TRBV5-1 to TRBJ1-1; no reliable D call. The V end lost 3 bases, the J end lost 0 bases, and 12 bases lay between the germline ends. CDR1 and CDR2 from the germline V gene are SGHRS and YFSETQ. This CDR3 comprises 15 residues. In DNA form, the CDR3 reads TGCGCCAGCAGCTCCCTCGGGTCGATGAACACTGAAGCTTTCTTT. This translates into CASSSLGSMNTEAFF.

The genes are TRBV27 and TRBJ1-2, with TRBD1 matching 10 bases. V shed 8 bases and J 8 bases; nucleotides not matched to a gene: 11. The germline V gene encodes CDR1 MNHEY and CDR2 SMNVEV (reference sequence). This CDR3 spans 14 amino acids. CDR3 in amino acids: CASASGTGVLGYTF. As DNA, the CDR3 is TGTGCCAGCGCTTCCGGGACAGGGGTGTTGGGCTACACCTTC.

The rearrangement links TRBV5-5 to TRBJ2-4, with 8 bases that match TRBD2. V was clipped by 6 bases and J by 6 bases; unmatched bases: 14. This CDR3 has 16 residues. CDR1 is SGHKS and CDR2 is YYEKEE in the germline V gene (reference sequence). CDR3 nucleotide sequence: TGTGCCAGCACCCCTGTGGCGGGGGGCCGGGTAAACATTCAGTACTTC. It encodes CASTPVAGGRVNIQYF.

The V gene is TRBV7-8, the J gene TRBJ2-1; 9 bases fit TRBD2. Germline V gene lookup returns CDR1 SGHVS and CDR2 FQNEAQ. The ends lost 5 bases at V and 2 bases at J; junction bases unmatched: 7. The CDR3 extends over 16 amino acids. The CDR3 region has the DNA TGTGCCAGCAGCCCACAGACTAGCGGTACCTACAATGAGCAGTTCTTC. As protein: CASSPQTSGTYNEQFF.

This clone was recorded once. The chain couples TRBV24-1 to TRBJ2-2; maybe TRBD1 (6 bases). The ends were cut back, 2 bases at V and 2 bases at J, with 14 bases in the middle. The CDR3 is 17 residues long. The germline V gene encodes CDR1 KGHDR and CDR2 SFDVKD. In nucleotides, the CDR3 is TGTGCCACCAGTGATTGGGGCACAGGGACCAACACCGGGGAGCTGTTTTTT. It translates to CATSDWGTGTNTGELFF.

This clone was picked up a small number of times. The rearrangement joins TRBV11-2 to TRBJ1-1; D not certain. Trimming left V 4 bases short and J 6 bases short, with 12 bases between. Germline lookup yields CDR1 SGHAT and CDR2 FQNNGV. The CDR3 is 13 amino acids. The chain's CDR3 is CASSSIRESEAFF. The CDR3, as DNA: TGTGCCAGCAGCTCGATCCGGGAGTCTGAAGCTTTCTTT.

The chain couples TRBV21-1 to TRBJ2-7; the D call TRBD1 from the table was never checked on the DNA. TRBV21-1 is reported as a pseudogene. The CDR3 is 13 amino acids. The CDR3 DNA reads TGTGCCAGCAGCGGGCCTGCCCTTCGGGAGCAGTACTTC. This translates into CASSGPALREQYF.

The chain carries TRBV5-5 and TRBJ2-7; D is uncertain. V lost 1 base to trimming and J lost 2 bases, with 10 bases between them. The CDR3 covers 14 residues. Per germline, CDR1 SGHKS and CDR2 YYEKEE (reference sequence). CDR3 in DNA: TGTGCCAGCAGCTTGTCGACACCTCCCTACGAGCAGTACTTC. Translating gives CASSLSTPPYEQYF.

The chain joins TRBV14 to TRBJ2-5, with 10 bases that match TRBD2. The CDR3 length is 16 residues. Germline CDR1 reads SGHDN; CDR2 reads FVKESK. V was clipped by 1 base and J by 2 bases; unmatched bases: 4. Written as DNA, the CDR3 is TGTGCCAGCAGCCAAGTAGGACTAGCGGAACAAGAGACCCAGTACTTC. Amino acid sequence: CASSQVGLAEQETQYF.

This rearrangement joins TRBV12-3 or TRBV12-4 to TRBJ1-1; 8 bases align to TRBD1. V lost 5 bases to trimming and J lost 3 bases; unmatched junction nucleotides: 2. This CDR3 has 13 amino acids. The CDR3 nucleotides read TGTGCCAGCAGTGAGGACAGGGACACTGAAGCTTTCTTT. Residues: CASSEDRDTEAFF.

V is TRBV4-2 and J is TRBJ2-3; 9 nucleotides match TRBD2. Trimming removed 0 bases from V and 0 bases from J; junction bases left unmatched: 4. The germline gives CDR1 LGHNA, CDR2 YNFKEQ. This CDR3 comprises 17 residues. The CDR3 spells CASSQDHSGSSTDTQYF. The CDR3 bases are TGTGCCAGCAGCCAAGATCATAGCGGGAGTAGCACAGATACGCAGTATTTT.

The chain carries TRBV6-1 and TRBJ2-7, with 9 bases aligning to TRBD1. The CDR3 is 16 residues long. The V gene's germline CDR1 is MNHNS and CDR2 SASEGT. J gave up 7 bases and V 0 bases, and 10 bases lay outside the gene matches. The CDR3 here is CASSEAGLQGAGEQYF. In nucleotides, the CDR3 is TGTGCCAGCAGTGAAGCGGGACTACAGGGGGCTGGGGAGCAGTACTTC.

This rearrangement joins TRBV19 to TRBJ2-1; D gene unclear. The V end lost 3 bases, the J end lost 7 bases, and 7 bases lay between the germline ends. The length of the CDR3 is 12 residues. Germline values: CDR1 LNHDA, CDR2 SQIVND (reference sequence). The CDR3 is CASSILSNEQFF. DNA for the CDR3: TGTGCCAGTAGTATCCTCAGTAATGAGCAGTTCTTC.

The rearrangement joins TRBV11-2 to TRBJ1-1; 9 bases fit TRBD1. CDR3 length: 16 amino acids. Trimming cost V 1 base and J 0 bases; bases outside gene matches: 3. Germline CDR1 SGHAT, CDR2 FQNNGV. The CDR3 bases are TGTGCCAGCAGCTTAGTGACAGGGGGGATGAACACTGAAGCTTTCTTT. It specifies CASSLVTGGMNTEAFF.

The CDR3 protein is CATSREKAGVKETQYF. CDR3 DNA: TGTGCCACCAGCAGAGAAAAAGCGGGAGTCAAAGAGACCCAGTACTTC. The genes are TRBV15 and TRBJ2-5; 8 nucleotides agree with TRBD2. This CDR3 is 16 amino acids long. Unmatched junction bases numbered 6, after V lost 0 bases and J lost 3 bases. Per the germline V gene, CDR1 is LNHNV and CDR2 is YYDKDF (reference sequence).

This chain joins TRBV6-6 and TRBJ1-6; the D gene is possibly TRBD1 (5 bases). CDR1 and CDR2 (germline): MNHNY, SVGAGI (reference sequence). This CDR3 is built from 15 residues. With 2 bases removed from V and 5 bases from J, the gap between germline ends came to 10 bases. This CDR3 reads CASSYDSLNNSPLHF. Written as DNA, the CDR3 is TGTGCCAGCAGTTACGACAGCCTTAATAATTCACCCCTCCACTTT.

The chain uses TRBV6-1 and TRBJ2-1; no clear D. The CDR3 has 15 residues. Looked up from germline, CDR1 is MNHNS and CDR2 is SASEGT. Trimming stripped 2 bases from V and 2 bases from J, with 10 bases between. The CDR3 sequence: CASSEPGEPYNEQFF. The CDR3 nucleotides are TGTGCCAGCAGTGAACCCGGAGAGCCCTACAATGAGCAGTTCTTC.

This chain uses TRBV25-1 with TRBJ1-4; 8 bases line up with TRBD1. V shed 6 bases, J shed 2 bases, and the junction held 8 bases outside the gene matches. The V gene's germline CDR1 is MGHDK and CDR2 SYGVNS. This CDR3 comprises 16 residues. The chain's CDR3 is CASSFRQGPTNEKLFF. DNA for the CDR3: TGTGCCAGCAGCTTTCGACAGGGGCCCACTAATGAAAAACTGTTTTTT.